One sample yielded the 4 T cell receptor beta chains listed below, sequenced in a study of response to subunit inactivated influenza vaccine. TCRdb reanalysed the RT-PCR reads using MiXCR and keeps one entry per CDR3 protein. Among hundreds of thousands of distinct CDR3 sequences, approximately 7.1% were seen once, and the ten largest hold about an eighth. The specimen comprised PBMCs from blood, sampled less than 30 months after vaccination. These receptors all stem from a man between 50 and 69 years old who received an inactivated influenza vaccine.

The CDR3 nucleotides read TGCAGTGCTAGCAACCTAGCGGGGGGCACCGGGGAGCTGTTTTTT. Its translation is CSASNLAGGTGELFF. V gene TRBV20-1 combines with J gene TRBJ2-2, with 11 positions matching TRBD2. With V trimmed by 3 bases and J by 4 bases, 4 bases remained unmatched. This CDR3 comprises 15 residues. CDR1 DFQATT and CDR2 SNEGSKA come from the germline V gene (reference sequence).

In this sample, this clonotype turned up a few times. The rearrangement joins TRBV6-5 to TRBJ1-4; the match to TRBD1 covers 7 bases. V was pared by 0 bases and J by 1 base, with 11 bases of the junction left unmatched. The CDR3 is made up of 19 amino acids. From germline, CDR1 is MNHEY and CDR2 SVGAGI. This CDR3 reads CASSYSVRGMRRTNEKLFF. The DNA of the CDR3 is TGTGCCAGCAGTTACTCGGTCAGGGGGATGCGTCGAACTAATGAAAAACTGTTTTTT.

V and J are TRBV5-1 and TRBJ2-1; no clear D gene. Trimming stripped 0 bases from V and 9 bases from J, with 13 bases between. The germline gives CDR1 SGHRS, CDR2 YFSETQ. The CDR3 covers 14 residues. CDR3 in amino acids: CASSLAPGTVEQFF. CDR3 DNA sequence: TGCGCCAGCAGCTTGGCGCCGGGTACGGTTGAGCAGTTCTTC.

The rearrangement joins TRBV14 to TRBJ2-7, with 8 bases that match TRBD2. Trimming at V came to 4 bases and at J to 11 bases, leaving 13 bases not matched to a gene. Germline CDR1 SGHDN, CDR2 FVKESK. The CDR3 has 14 amino acids. CDR3 nucleotide sequence: TGTGCCAGCAGCCTCCCCGGGACTAGATACGCGAAGTACTTC. Protein product: CASSLPGTRYAKYF.